This T cell receptor beta chain was captured by sequencing in a study of radiotherapy plus CTLA-4 blockade in lung cancer. With 7 bases removed from V and 4 bases from J, the gap between germline ends came to 17 bases. Germline loops: CDR1 SGHTA, CDR2 FQGNSA. The CDR3 loop spans 15 amino acids. Using immunoSEQ multiplex PCR, the repertoire was profiled, and TCRdb retains in-frame clones only, with some absent. Of tens of thousands of clones in the sample, 70% to 80% were seen once. The chain carries TRBV7-2 and TRBJ2-1; D is perhaps TRBD1 (5 bases). The clonotype originates from a human donor with non-small cell lung cancer who had a complete response to radiotherapy plus ipilimumab. This material consisted of peripheral blood, taken from a patient treated with radiotherapy plus ipilimumab. In DNA form, the CDR3 reads TGTGCCAGCATCCCCGCCGCACAGGATTACAATGAGCAGTTCTTC. The encoded protein is CASIPAAQDYNEQFF.